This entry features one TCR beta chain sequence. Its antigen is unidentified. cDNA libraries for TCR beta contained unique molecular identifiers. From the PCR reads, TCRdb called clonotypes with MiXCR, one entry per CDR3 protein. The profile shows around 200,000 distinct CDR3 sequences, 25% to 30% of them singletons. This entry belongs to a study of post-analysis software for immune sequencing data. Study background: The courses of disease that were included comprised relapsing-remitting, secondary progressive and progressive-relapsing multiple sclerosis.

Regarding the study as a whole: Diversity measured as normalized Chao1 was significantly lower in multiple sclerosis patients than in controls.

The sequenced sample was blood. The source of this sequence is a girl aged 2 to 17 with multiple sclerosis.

The CDR3 is CSVRPDSEKLFF. CDR3 DNA: TGCAGCGTTCGTCCTGACAGCGAAAAACTGTTTTTT. The chain joins TRBV29-1 to TRBJ1-4; D might be TRBD1 (5 bases). Per germline, CDR1 SQVTM and CDR2 ANQGSEA. The CDR3 sequence is 12 residues long. Trimming left V 5 bases short and J 8 bases short, with 12 bases between. The entire variable domain, with the rest obtained from reference TRBV29-1 and TRBJ1-4, is as follows: SAVISQKPSRDICQRGTSLTIQCQVDSQVTMMFWYRQQPGQSLTLIATANQGSEATYESGFVIDKFPISRPNLTFSTLTVSNMSPEDSSIYLCSVRPDSEKLFFGSGTQLSVL.